These T cell receptor beta chains were read from a single sample in a study of blood T cells in healthy people across ages. Via MiXCR, TCRdb re-called the 5' RACE reads, giving one row per CDR3 protein. In the table there are around 1,600,000 distinct CDR3 sequences, approximately 43% of which are singletons. The sample was blood. All receptors come from a woman younger than 30 in good health. Each CDR3 is given with its conserved first and last residue. D genes are given only for firm matches. A clone size is listed for some rows: how often the clone was seen (once, few, many), or a class if it is expanded.

abundance	j_gene	len	v_gene	d_gene	CDR3nt	CDR3aa
NA	TRBJ2-7	14	TRBV20-1	NA	TGCAGTGCTACTAGCAGGCCCAGCTCCTACGAGCAGTACTTC	CSATSRPSSYEQYF
NA	TRBJ1-2	16	TRBV12-3/TRBV12-4	NA	TGTGCCAGCAGTTTAGATACCCTCTTAGGCCACTATGGCTACACCTTC	CASSLDTLLGHYGYTF
NA	TRBJ2-1	16	TRBV29-1	TRBD1	TGCAGCGTTGAGGGCAGGGGGCAATTCTCCTACAATGAGCAGTTCTTC	CSVEGRGQFSYNEQFF
NA	TRBJ2-7	13	TRBV5-4	NA	TGTGCCAGCAGCTGGGACCGCATCTACGAGCAGTACTTC	CASSWDRIYEQYF
few	TRBJ1-4	14	TRBV15	TRBD1	TGTGCCACCAGCAGGGACAGGGGAGGCGAAAAACTGTTTTTT	CATSRDRGGEKLFF
NA	TRBJ1-4	18	TRBV7-8	NA	TGTGCCAGCAGCTTAGCCCGGGGTATTATCTTAACTAATGAAAAACTGTTTTTT	CASSLARGIILTNEKLFF
NA	TRBJ1-5	15	TRBV7-9	TRBD1	TGTGCCAGCAGCCGTCACGGGACAGGGAATCAGCCCCAGCATTTT	CASSRHGTGNQPQHF
NA	TRBJ2-6	19	TRBV20-1	NA	TGCAGTGCTAGAGATCCCCGTGGGTCGAGGGACTCTGGGGCCAACGTCCTGACTTTC	CSARDPRGSRDSGANVLTF
NA	TRBJ1-2	13	TRBV28	NA	TGTGCCAGCGGTGGGGGTAGAATCTATGGCTACACCTTC	CASGGGRIYGYTF
NA	TRBJ1-2	15	TRBV2	NA	TGTGCCAGCAGTGTGGTCAGTCCCGCACCCCATGGCTACACCTTC	CASSVVSPAPHGYTF